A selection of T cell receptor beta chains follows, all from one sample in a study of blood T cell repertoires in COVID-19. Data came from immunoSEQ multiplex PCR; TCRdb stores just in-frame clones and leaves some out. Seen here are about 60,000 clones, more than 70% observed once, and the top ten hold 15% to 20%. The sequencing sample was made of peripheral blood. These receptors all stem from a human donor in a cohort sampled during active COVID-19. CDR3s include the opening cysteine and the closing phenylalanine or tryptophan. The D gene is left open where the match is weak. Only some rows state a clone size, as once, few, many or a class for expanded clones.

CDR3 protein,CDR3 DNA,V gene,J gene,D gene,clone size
CSATLETSTDTQYF,TGCAGCGCCACCCTGGAGACTAGCACAGATACGCAGTATTTT,TRBV29-1,TRBJ2-3,.,.
CASSWTANNSPLHF,TGTGCCAGCAGCTGGACAGCTAATAATTCACCCCTCCACTTT,TRBV7-9,TRBJ1-6,.,.
CASSLTRSTEAFF,TGTGCCAGCAGCTTAACCAGAAGCACTGAAGCTTTCTTT,TRBV7-6,TRBJ1-1,.,few
CASSLGTTNYGYTF,TGTGCCAGCAGCTTAGGGACAACGAACTATGGCTACACCTTC,TRBV7-8,TRBJ1-2,.,.
CASSLVGTVTEAFF,TGCGCCAGCAGCTTGGTGGGGACAGTCACTGAAGCTTTCTTT,TRBV5-1,TRBJ1-1,TRBD1,few
CASRGTGSYEQYF,TGTGCCAGCAGGGGGACTGGCTCCTACGAGCAGTACTTC,TRBV27,TRBJ2-7,.,.
CASSPGQGKNNEQFF,TGTGCCAGCAGCCCGGGACAGGGGAAAAACAATGAGCAGTTCTTC,TRBV5-6,TRBJ2-1,TRBD1,.
CSATPGLAGGEDTQYF,TGCAGCGCCACCCCGGGACTAGCGGGGGGTGAGGATACGCAGTATTTT,TRBV29-1,TRBJ2-3,TRBD2,.
CASSFNTGNYGYTF,TGCGCCAGCAGCTTCAATACAGGGAACTATGGCTACACCTTC,TRBV5-1,TRBJ1-2,.,.
CATSEAGTDKQETQYF,TGTGCCACCAGTGAGGCTGGGACAGATAAGCAAGAGACCCAGTACTTC,TRBV24-1,TRBJ2-5,TRBD1,.
CASSPLDSNTEAFF,TGCGCCAGCAGTCCCCTTGACAGCAACACTGAAGCTTTCTTT,TRBV10-1,TRBJ1-1,.,.
CASSQRQGNTEAFF,TGTGCCAGCAGCCAACGGCAGGGCAACACTGAAGCTTTCTTT,TRBV14,TRBJ1-1,.,.
CASSSSGNNYEQYF,TGTGCCAGCAGCTCTAGCGGGAACAACTACGAGCAGTACTTC,TRBV6-5,TRBJ2-7,TRBD2,.
CASSLAPGGMETQYF,TGCGCCAGCAGCTTGGCTCCAGGGGGTATGGAGACCCAGTACTTC,TRBV5-1,TRBJ2-5,TRBD1,.
CASSQGGASGRANTGELFF,TGTGCCAGCAGCCAAGGAGGGGCTAGCGGGAGGGCGAACACCGGGGAGCTGTTTTTT,TRBV3-1/TRBV3-2,TRBJ2-2,TRBD2,.
CAWSTGTGRRNIQYF,TGTGCCTGGAGTACCGGGACAGGGAGGCGAAACATTCAGTACTTC,TRBV30,TRBJ2-4,TRBD1,.
CATSTDTQGYQPQHF,TGTGCCACCAGTACGGACACTCAAGGTTATCAGCCCCAGCATTTT,TRBV15,TRBJ1-5,.,.
CASSFFRSGELFF,TGTGCCAGCAGTTTTTTCAGGTCCGGGGAGCTGTTTTTT,TRBV12-3/TRBV12-4,TRBJ2-2,.,.
CASSLADVWTSETQYF,TGCGCCAGCAGCTTGGCCGATGTGTGGACATCAGAGACCCAGTACTTC,TRBV5-1,TRBJ2-5,.,.
CSVEGAGNTEAFF,TGCAGCGTCGAGGGGGCAGGGAACACTGAAGCTTTCTTT,TRBV29-1,TRBJ1-1,TRBD1,once
CASSHRDSSTF,TGTGCCAGCAGCCACCGCGACTCGAGCACCTTC,TRBV3-1/TRBV3-2,TRBJ1-2,.,few
CASSTPGRIGYTF,TGTGCCAGCTCTACGCCAGGGAGGATTGGCTACACCTTC,TRBV28,TRBJ1-2,.,.
CASSPRPGTGGDTQYF,TGTGCCAGCTCACCACGTCCCGGGACAGGGGGAGATACGCAGTATTTT,TRBV18,TRBJ2-3,TRBD1,.
CASSLEGSGSSGANVLTF,TGTGCCAGCAGCTTAGAGGGTTCCGGGAGCTCTGGGGCCAACGTCCTGACTTTC,TRBV7-2,TRBJ2-6,.,.
CASSHASSGPGELFF,TGTGCCAGCAGCCATGCCAGTAGCGGGCCAGGGGAGCTGTTTTTT,TRBV5-4,TRBJ2-2,TRBD2,.
CSVGQGAGELFF,TGCAGCGTCGGACAGGGGGCCGGGGAGCTGTTTTTT,TRBV29-1,TRBJ2-2,TRBD1,.
CASSLGGQGGQPQHF,TGTGCCAGCAGCTTAGGAGGGCAGGGGGGTCAGCCCCAGCATTTT,TRBV7-6,TRBJ1-5,TRBD1,.
CASSLTIQGNTEAFF,TGTGCCAGCAGCTTAACTATCCAGGGGAACACTGAAGCTTTCTTT,TRBV7-9,TRBJ1-1,.,.
CSVDIRVKLYEQFF,TGCAGCGTTGATATCAGGGTCAAACTCTATGAGCAGTTCTTC,TRBV29-1,TRBJ2-1,.,.
CASSYSAVRGETQYF,TGTGCCAGCAGTTACTCTGCGGTCCGGGGGGAGACCCAGTACTTC,TRBV6-5,TRBJ2-5,.,.
CASSQLGASGREEQYF,TGCGCCAGCAGTCAATTAGGGGCTAGCGGTCGAGAGGAGCAGTACTTC,TRBV10-1,TRBJ2-7,TRBD2,.
CASSPDRVDTQYF,TGCGCCAGCAGCCCAGACAGGGTTGATACGCAGTATTTT,TRBV5-1,TRBJ2-3,TRBD1,.
CASSPTGATNEKLFF,TGTGCCAGCAGTCCCACAGGGGCAACTAATGAAAAACTGTTTTTT,TRBV5-6,TRBJ1-4,TRBD1,.
CASQSLDTDTQYF,TGTGCCAGCCAAAGCCTAGACACAGATACGCAGTATTTT,TRBV27,TRBJ2-3,.,once
CASSQERAGGTDTQYF,TGTGCCAGCAGCCAAGAAAGAGCAGGGGGCACAGATACGCAGTATTTT,TRBV4-2,TRBJ2-3,.,.
CASSFRQGRRETQYF,TGTGCCAGCAGCTTCCGACAGGGTAGGAGGGAGACCCAGTACTTC,TRBV7-6,TRBJ2-5,TRBD1,.
CASSLSQGGGYTF,TGTGCCAGCAGCTTAAGTCAGGGAGGTGGCTACACCTTC,TRBV7-9,TRBJ1-2,.,once
CASVRKTGVTGELFF,TGTGCCAGCGTACGTAAGACAGGGGTCACCGGGGAGCTGTTTTTT,TRBV28,TRBJ2-2,TRBD1,.
CASSQAWGGGNIQYF,TGTGCCAGCAGCCAAGCTTGGGGAGGCGGAAACATTCAGTACTTC,TRBV14,TRBJ2-4,.,.
CASRASGTDTQYF,TGTGCCAGCAGGGCTAGTGGCACAGATACGCAGTATTTT,TRBV3-1/TRBV3-2,TRBJ2-3,.,.
CAISVEGGEQYF,TGTGCCATCAGTGTTGAAGGAGGCGAGCAGTACTTC,TRBV10-3,TRBJ2-7,.,few
CASSEWQAGEKLFF,TGTGCCAGCAGTGAATGGCAGGCGGGTGAAAAACTGTTTTTT,TRBV2,TRBJ1-4,.,.
CASSLGRDEQYF,TGTGCCAGCAGCTTAGGGAGGGACGAGCAGTACTTC,TRBV7-8,TRBJ2-7,.,few
CASSVSQEINEKLFF,TGTGCCAGCAGCGTCTCACAGGAGATTAATGAAAAACTGTTTTTT,TRBV9,TRBJ1-4,.,few
CASSHHGGGIIAKGFSDTQYF,TGTGCCAGCAGCCATCACGGGGGGGGGATAATAGCGAAGGGTTTTTCAGATACGCAGTATTTT,TRBV14,TRBJ2-3,TRBD2,many
CASSQALGETGEYF,TGCGCCAGCAGCCAAGCGCTCGGAGAGACAGGGGAGTATTTT,TRBV4-1,TRBJ2-3,TRBD1,.
CASSLGTDQPQHF,TGTGCCAGCTCACTCGGGACAGATCAGCCCCAGCATTTT,TRBV19,TRBJ1-5,TRBD1,.
CASRVFSGVTF,TGTGCCAGCAGGGTTTTCTCAGGGGTCACCTTC,TRBV6-5,TRBJ1-2,.,.
CASSMSGMNTGELFF,TGTGCCAGCAGCATGTCGGGGATGAACACCGGGGAGCTGTTTTTT,TRBV7-3,TRBJ2-2,.,.
CASSLGASTDTQYF,TGTGCCAGCAGCTTAGGGGCGAGCACAGATACGCAGTATTTT,TRBV11-2,TRBJ2-3,.,.
CASSPRTPDTQYF,TGTGCCAGCAGCCCACGGACTCCAGATACGCAGTATTTT,TRBV5-4,TRBJ2-3,.,.
CASSSGGLINYGYTF,TGTGCCAGCAGTTCAGGAGGGTTAATAAACTATGGCTACACCTTC,TRBV27,TRBJ1-2,.,.
CASRSTGGTEAFF,TGCGCCAGCAGGTCAACAGGGGGCACTGAAGCTTTCTTT,TRBV5-1,TRBJ1-1,TRBD1,.
CASSPQGLGAGELFF,TGTGCCAGTAGTCCACAGGGTTTAGGCGCCGGGGAGCTGTTTTTT,TRBV19,TRBJ2-2,.,.
CASSLVEISGANVLTF,TGTGCCAGCAGCTTAGTCGAGATATCTGGGGCCAACGTCCTGACTTTC,TRBV7-9,TRBJ2-6,.,.